This TCR beta chain came from a study of T cell responses to AZD1222 COVID-19 vaccine. For this clone: Its antigen is not known.

The germline V gene has CDR1 KGHSH and CDR2 LQKENI. J gave up 2 bases and V 1 base, and 3 bases lay outside the gene matches. The CDR3 loop spans 16 amino acids. The data were produced by immunoSEQ multiplex PCR, yet TCRdb's version contains in-frame clones alone and is incomplete. The profile covers roughly 170,000 clones, with roughly nine tenths appearing a single time and 2.5% to 3% taken by the ten largest. Study-level results: Within unmutated variant regions lay the reported targets of nearly half of spike-specific TCRs. Among the donors, most were white British and more were female, and clonal diversity was possibly underestimated. The peak T cell response came first, and repertoires were sampled only after it. Spike-specific TCR breadth and depth were elevated following two AZD1222 doses.

Source: peripheral blood, taken on day 0 of AZD1222 vaccination. This clonotype was sampled from an adult in good health. The J gene is TRBJ1-4, the V gene TRBV18, with 8 bases aligning to TRBD1. The CDR3 protein is CASSPRQGQTNEKLFF. The CDR3, as DNA: TGTGCCAGCTCACCACGACAGGGGCAGACTAATGAAAAACTGTTTTTT.